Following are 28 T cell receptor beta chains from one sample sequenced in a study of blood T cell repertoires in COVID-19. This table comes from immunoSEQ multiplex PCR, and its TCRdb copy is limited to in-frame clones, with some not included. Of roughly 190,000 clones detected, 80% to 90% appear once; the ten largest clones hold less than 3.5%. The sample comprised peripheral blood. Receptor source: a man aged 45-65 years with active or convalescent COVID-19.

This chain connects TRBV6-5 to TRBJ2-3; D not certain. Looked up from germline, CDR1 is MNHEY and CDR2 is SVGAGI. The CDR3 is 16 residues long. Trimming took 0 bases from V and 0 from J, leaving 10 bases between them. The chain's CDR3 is CASSYSAGTSTDTQYF. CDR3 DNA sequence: TGTGCCAGCAGTTACTCGGCAGGAACTAGCACAGATACGCAGTATTTT.

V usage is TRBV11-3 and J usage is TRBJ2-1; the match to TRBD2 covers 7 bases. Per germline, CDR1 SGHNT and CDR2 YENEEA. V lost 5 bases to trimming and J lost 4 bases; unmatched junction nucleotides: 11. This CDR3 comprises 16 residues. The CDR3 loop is CASSPSGLQFYNEQFF. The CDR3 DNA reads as TGTGCCAGCAGCCCCTCGGGACTACAGTTTTACAATGAGCAGTTCTTC.

The CDR3 loop is CASSLGTGSSGNTIYF. CDR3 nucleotides: TGTGCCAGCAGTCTAGGGACAGGGAGCTCTGGAAACACCATATATTTT. The gene calls are TRBV27 and TRBJ1-3, with 9 positions matching TRBD1. J gave up 0 bases and V 5 bases, and 5 bases lay outside the gene matches. Germline CDR1 MNHEY, CDR2 SMNVEV (reference sequence). The CDR3 consists of 16 residues.

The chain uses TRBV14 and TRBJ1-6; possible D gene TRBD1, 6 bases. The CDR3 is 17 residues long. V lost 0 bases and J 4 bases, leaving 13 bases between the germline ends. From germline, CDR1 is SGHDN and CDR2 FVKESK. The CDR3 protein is CASSQDRPGVYNSPLHF. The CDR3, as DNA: TGTGCCAGCAGCCAAGATAGGCCAGGGGTTTATAATTCACCCCTCCACTTT.

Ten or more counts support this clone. Written as DNA, the CDR3 is TGTGCCAGCAGTCCCGGGACACAGTCCTACGAGCAGTACTTC. It codes for CASSPGTQSYEQYF. V usage is TRBV5-4 and J usage is TRBJ2-7; D is perhaps TRBD1 (6 bases). Trimming cost V 5 bases and J 1 base, with 13 bases left between them. Germline V gene data show CDR1 as SGHNT and CDR2 as YYREEE (reference sequence). The CDR3 is 14 residues long.

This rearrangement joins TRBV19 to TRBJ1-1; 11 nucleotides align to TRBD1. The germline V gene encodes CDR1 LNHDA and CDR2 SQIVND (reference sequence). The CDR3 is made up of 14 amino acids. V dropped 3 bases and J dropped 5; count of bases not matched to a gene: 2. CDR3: CASSIGTGGTEAFF. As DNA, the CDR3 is TGTGCCAGTAGTATTGGGACAGGGGGAACTGAAGCTTTCTTT.

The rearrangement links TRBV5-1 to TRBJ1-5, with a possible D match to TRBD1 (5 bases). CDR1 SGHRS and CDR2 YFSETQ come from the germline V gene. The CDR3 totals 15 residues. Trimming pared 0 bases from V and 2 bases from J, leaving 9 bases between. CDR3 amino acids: CASSLAGQGNQPQHF. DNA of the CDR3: TGCGCCAGCAGCTTGGCAGGGCAAGGCAATCAGCCCCAGCATTTT. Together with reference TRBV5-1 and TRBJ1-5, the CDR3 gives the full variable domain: KAGVTQTPRYLIKTRGQQVTLSCSPISGHRSVSWYQQTPGQGLQFLFEYFSETQRNKGNFPGRFSGRQFSNSRSEMNVSTLELGDSALYLCASSLAGQGNQPQHFGDGTRLSIL.

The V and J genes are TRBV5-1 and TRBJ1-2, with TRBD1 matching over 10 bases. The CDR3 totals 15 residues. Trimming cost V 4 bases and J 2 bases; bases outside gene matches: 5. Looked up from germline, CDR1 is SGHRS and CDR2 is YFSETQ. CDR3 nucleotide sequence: TGCGCCAGCAGCCGGACAGGGGGATCGAACTATGGCTACACCTTC. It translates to CASSRTGGSNYGYTF.

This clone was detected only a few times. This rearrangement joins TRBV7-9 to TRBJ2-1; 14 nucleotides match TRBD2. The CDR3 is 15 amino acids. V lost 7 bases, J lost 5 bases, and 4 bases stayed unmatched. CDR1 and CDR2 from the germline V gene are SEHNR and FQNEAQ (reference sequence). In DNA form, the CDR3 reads TGTGCCAGCACGGGACTAGCGGGAGCGGACAATGAGCAGTTCTTC. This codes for CASTGLAGADNEQFF.

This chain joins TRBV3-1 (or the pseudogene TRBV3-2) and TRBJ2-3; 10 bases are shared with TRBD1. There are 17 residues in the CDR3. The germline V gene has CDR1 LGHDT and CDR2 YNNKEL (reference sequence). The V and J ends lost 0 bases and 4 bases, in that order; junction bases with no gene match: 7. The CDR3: CASSQEPTGGAADTQYF. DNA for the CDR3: TGTGCCAGCAGCCAAGAGCCGACAGGGGGCGCCGCAGATACGCAGTATTTT.

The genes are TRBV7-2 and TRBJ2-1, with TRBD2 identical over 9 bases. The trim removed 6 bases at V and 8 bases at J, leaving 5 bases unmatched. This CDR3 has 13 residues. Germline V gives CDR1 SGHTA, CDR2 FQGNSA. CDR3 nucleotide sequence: TGTGCCAGCAGGGGCGGGGGGGCGTATGAGCAGTTCTTC. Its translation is CASRGGGAYEQFF.

CDR3: CASSTSGAGAPLHF. CDR3 bases: TGTGCCAGTAGTACCTCAGGGGCCGGGGCGCCCCTCCACTTT. The gene calls are TRBV19 and TRBJ1-6; D might be TRBD1 (6 bases). The CDR3 totals 14 residues. Per germline, CDR1 LNHDA and CDR2 SQIVND (reference sequence). V was pared by 4 bases and J by 13 bases, with 17 bases between.

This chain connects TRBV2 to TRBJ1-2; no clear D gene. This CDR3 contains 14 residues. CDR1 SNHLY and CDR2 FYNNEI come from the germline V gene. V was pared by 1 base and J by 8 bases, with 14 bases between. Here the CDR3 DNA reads TGTGCCAGCAGTGAAGATCAGTGGGCTGGAGGCTACACCTTC. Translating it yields CASSEDQWAGGYTF.

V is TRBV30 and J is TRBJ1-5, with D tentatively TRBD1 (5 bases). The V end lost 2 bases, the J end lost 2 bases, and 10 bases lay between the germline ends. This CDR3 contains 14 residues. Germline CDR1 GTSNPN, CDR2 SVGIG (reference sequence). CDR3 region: CAWSRTGGNQPQHF. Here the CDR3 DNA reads TGTGCCTGGAGTAGAACAGGAGGCAATCAGCCCCAGCATTTT.

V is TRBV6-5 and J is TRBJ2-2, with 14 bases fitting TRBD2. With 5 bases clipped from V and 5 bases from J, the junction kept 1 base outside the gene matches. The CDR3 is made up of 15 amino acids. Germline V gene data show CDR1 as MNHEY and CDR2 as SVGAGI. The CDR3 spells CASSRTSGGTGELFF. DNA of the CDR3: TGTGCCAGCAGTCGGACTAGCGGGGGGACCGGGGAGCTGTTTTTT.

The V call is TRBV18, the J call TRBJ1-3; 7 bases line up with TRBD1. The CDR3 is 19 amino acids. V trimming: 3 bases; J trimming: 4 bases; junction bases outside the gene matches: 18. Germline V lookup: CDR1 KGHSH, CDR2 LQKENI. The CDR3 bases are TGTGCCAGCTCACCTCTCGGGACAGCGGTCAATGAAGCAGGAAACACCATATATTTT. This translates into CASSPLGTAVNEAGNTIYF.

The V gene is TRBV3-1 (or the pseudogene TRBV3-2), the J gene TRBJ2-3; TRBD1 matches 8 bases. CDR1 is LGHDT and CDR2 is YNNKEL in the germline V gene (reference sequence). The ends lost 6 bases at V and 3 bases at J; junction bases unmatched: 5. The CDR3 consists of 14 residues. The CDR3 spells CASRFGQGTDTQYF. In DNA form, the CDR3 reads TGTGCCAGCAGATTCGGACAGGGAACAGATACGCAGTATTTT.

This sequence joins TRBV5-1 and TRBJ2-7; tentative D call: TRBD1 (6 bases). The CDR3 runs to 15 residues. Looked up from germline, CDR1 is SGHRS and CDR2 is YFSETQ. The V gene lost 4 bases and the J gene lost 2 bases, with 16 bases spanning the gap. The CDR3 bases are TGCGCCAGCAGCATCGGGACATTTGGACCCTACGAGCAGTACTTC. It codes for CASSIGTFGPYEQYF.

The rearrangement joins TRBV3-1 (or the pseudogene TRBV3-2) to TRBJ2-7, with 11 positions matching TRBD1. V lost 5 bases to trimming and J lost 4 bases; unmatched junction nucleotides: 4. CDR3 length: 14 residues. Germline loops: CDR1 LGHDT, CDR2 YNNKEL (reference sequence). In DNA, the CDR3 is TGTGCCAGCAGCTTAGGACAGGGGGCGTACGAGCAGTACTTC. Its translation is CASSLGQGAYEQYF.

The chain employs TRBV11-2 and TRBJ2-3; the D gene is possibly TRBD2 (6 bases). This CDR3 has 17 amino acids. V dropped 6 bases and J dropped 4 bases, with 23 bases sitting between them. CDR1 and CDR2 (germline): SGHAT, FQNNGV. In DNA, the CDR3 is TGTGCCAGCAGACTTACGAGCGGACTTAGCGGCCCAGATACGCAGTATTTT. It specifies CASRLTSGLSGPDTQYF.

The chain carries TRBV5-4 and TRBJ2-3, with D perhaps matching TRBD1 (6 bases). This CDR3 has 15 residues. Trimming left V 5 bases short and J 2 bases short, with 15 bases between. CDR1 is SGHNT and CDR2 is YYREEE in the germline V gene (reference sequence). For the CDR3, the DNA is TGTGCCAGCAGTCCAGCAGGGGATCTCACAGATACGCAGTATTTT. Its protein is CASSPAGDLTDTQYF.

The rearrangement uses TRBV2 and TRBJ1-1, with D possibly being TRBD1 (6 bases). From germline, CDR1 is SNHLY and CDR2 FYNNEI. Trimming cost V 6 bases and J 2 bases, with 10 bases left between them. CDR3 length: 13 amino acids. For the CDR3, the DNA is TGTGCCAGCAGCGGGGGGCGCAACACTGAAGCTTTCTTT. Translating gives CASSGGRNTEAFF.

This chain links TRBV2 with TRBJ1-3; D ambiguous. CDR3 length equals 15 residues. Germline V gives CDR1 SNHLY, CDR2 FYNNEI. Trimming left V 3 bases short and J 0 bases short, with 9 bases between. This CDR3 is CASSEGVSSGNTIYF. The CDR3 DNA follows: TGTGCCAGCAGTGAGGGCGTTAGCTCTGGAAACACCATATATTTT. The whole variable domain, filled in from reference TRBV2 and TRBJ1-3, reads EPEVTQTPSHQVTQMGQEVILRCVPISNHLYFYWYRQILGQKVEFLVSFYNNEISEKSEIFDDQFSVERPDGSNFTLKIRSTKLEDSAMYFCASSEGVSSGNTIYFGEGSWLTVV.

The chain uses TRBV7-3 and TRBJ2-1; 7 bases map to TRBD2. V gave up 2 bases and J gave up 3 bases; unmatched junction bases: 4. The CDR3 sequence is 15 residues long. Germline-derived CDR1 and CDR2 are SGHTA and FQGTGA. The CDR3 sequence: CASSLQTSSYNEQFF. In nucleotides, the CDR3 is TGTGCCAGCAGCTTACAGACTAGCAGCTACAATGAGCAGTTCTTC.

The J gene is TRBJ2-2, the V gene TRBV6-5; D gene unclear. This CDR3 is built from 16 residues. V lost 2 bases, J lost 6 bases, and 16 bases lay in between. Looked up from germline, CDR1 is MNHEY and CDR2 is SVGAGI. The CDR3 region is CASSYPHMGYPGELFF. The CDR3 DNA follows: TGTGCCAGCAGTTACCCCCATATGGGCTATCCCGGGGAGCTGTTTTTT.

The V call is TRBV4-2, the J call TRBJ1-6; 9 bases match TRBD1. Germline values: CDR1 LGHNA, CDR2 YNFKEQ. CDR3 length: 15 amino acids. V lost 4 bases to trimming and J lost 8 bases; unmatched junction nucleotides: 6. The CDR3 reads CASSRTRQGDSPLHF. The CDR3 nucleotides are TGTGCCAGCAGCCGTACAAGACAGGGGGATTCACCCCTCCACTTT.

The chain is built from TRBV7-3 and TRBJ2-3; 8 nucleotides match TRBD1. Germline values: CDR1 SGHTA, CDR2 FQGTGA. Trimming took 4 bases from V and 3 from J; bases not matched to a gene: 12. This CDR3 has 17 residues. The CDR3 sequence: CASSSGQAFEPTDTQYF. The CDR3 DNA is TGTGCCAGCAGCTCGGGACAGGCCTTCGAACCTACAGATACGCAGTATTTT.

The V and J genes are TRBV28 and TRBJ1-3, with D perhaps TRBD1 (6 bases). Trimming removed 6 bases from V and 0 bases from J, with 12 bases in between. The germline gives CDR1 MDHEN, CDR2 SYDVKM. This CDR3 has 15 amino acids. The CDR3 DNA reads TGTGCCAGCAGCCCTGGGACAAACTCTGGAAACACCATATATTTT. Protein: CASSPGTNSGNTIYF.